The 27 T cell receptor beta chains below all came from one sample that was sequenced in a study of T cell repertoires in aging, cancer and after chemotherapy. TCR beta rearrangements were amplified from peripheral blood genomic DNA. TRB rearrangements spanning V, D and J were amplified using mixed TRB-A/B primers. TCRdb used MiXCR to reprocess the multiplex PCR reads, holding one entry per CDR3 protein. This sample yields approximately 3,100 distinct CDR3 sequences, of which 20% to 30% are seen a single time; more than 9% belongs to the top ten. What was sequenced was blood. These receptors originate from a human donor with a solid tumor.

This clonotype is large (0.1 to 1%) in the sample. This sequence joins TRBV29-1 and TRBJ2-3; TRBD2 matches 13 bases. This CDR3 region has 15 residues. CDR1 is SQVTM, CDR2 ANQGSEA, per germline. The trim removed 7 bases at V and 2 bases at J, leaving 6 bases unmatched. The CDR3 bases are TGCAGCGCGACGGGACTAGCGGGGTCCACAGATACGCAGTATTTT. It codes for CSATGLAGSTDTQYF.

By proportion, this clonotype is medium-sized. The chain joins TRBV12-3 or TRBV12-4 to TRBJ1-3; D unclear. The CDR3 has 17 residues. Trimming took off 6 bases at V and 5 bases at J, with 23 bases between the two ends. The CDR3 DNA reads as TGTGCCAGCAGACCCACTCTAGGAACGATTAGGCGAAACACCATATATTTT. Translated: CASRPTLGTIRRNTIYF.

With respect to this clonotype: A junction end diverges from the germline sequence, so it may reflect a read error. V usage is TRBV10-3 and J usage is TRBJ2-1; a possible D gene is TRBD2 (7 bases). Germline loops: CDR1 ENHRY, CDR2 SYGVKD. The CDR3 is 14 residues long. The CDR3 is CASSKQGGGNEQFF. CDR3 bases: TGTGCCAGCAGTAAACAGGGCGGGGGCAATGAGCAGTTCTTC.

This clonotype is medium-sized. CDR3 loop: CASLWGAGTEAFF. CDR3 sequence (DNA): TGTGCCAGCCTGTGGGGGGCGGGCACTGAAGCTTTCTTT. The rearrangement joins TRBV12-3 or TRBV12-4 to TRBJ1-1, with a weak D call TRBD1 (6 bases). Trimming shortened V by 8 bases and J by 4 bases, and 14 bases separated the two germline ends. The CDR3 is made up of 13 amino acids.

By frequency in the sample, this clonotype is medium-sized (0.01 to 0.1%). The chain combines TRBV18 with TRBJ1-1; possible D gene TRBD1, 5 bases. V lost 2 bases and J lost 4, with 17 bases in between. The CDR3 sequence is 16 residues long. Per the germline V gene, CDR1 is KGHSH and CDR2 is LQKENI. The CDR3 DNA is TGTGCCAGCTCACCAAATCGCGGGGGGGGGAGCACTGAAGCTTTCTTT. Its protein is CASSPNRGGGSTEAFF.

This clonotype is medium-sized within its sample. The chain carries TRBV7-9 and TRBJ1-2, with D tentatively TRBD1 (6 bases). The CDR3 length is 12 residues. CDR1 and CDR2 (germline): SEHNR, FQNEAQ (reference sequence). Trimming removed 7 bases from V and 8 bases from J, with 14 bases in between. The CDR3 region is CASNLQGAGYTF. The CDR3 bases are TGTGCCAGCAACCTACAGGGTGCCGGCTACACCTTC.

This chain connects TRBV20-1 to TRBJ1-4; no clear D. Germline CDR1 is DFQATT and CDR2 is SNEGSKA (reference sequence). The ends were cut back, 1 base at V and 6 bases at J, with 18 bases in the middle. The CDR3 is made up of 16 amino acids. Here the CDR3 DNA reads TGCAGTGCTAGAGCGGACGGGCAGAGGGTCCATGAAAAACTGTTTTTT. Translated: CSARADGQRVHEKLFF.

The chain uses TRBV6-1 and TRBJ1-1, with a weak D call TRBD1 (5 bases). Germline CDR1 MNHNS, CDR2 SASEGT. V was pared by 1 base and J by 6 bases, with 12 bases between. The CDR3 runs to 14 residues. CDR3 amino acids: CASSEGGRNSEAFF. The CDR3 nucleotides are TGTGCCAGCAGTGAAGGGGGCAGAAACTCTGAAGCTTTCTTT.

This clonotype is labeled medium-sized. The chain recombines TRBV12-3 or TRBV12-4 with TRBJ2-2, with D perhaps being TRBD1 or TRBD2 (6 bases each). The CDR3 spans 14 residues. The V end was cut by 8 bases, the J end by 7 bases, with 17 bases between. CDR3 DNA: TGTGCCAGCCTAGGGGGGCACCCCCACGGGGAGCTGTTTTTT. It specifies CASLGGHPHGELFF.

In this sample, this clonotype turned up a few times. The V gene is TRBV4-2, the J gene TRBJ2-1; D is perhaps TRBD1 (5 bases). Germline V gene data show CDR1 as LGHNA and CDR2 as YNFKEQ. The CDR3 covers 15 residues. Trimming stripped 4 bases from V and 5 bases from J, with 15 bases between. CDR3 region: CASSLVGAGNNEQFF. In DNA form, the CDR3 reads TGTGCCAGCAGCCTAGTAGGGGCAGGGAACAATGAGCAGTTCTTC.

This clonotype is medium-sized. V and J are TRBV5-1 and TRBJ2-1, with D tentatively TRBD2 (5 bases). Between the trimmed V and J ends, which lost 3 bases and 16 bases, there was a span of 14 bases. The germline V gene encodes CDR1 SGHRS and CDR2 YFSETQ. There are 11 residues in the CDR3. CDR3 DNA: TGCGCCAGCAGCTCGGCCCGGGGTTGTTTCTTC. Protein: CASSSARGCFF.

The J gene is TRBJ2-3, the V gene TRBV14; D is uncertain. The length of the CDR3 is 13 residues. Germline CDR1 reads SGHDN; CDR2 reads FVKESK. Trimming stripped 4 bases from V and 2 bases from J, with 7 bases between. CDR3 residues: CASSRRNTDTQYF. CDR3 coding DNA: TGTGCCAGCAGCCGACGGAACACAGATACGCAGTATTTT.

This clonotype ranks as medium-sized. The J gene is TRBJ1-6, the V gene TRBV14, with D tentatively TRBD1 (5 bases). V lost 3 bases and J 9 bases, leaving 9 bases between the germline ends. This CDR3 has 13 amino acids. CDR1 and CDR2 from the germline V gene are SGHDN and FVKESK. Written as DNA, the CDR3 is TGTGCCAGCAGCCACAGGGCGAGTTCACCCCTCCACTTT. Protein product: CASSHRASSPLHF.

By its share, this clonotype is medium-sized (0.01 to 0.1%). This rearrangement joins TRBV19 to TRBJ1-5, with D hard to call. The V gene's germline CDR1 is LNHDA and CDR2 SQIVND (reference sequence). Trimming removed 3 bases at V and 1 base at J, with 19 bases between. The CDR3 is 18 amino acids. The CDR3 region is CASSILGLHQVSNQPQHF. The CDR3 nucleotides are TGTGCCAGTAGTATCTTGGGATTGCACCAGGTGAGCAATCAGCCCCAGCATTTT.

In its sample, this clonotype is medium-sized. V gene TRBV19 combines with J gene TRBJ2-1; the D gene could be TRBD1 or TRBD2 (5 bases each). Germline V gene lookup returns CDR1 LNHDA and CDR2 SQIVND (reference sequence). Trimming removed 1 base at V and 7 bases at J, with 11 bases between. The CDR3 covers 14 residues. CDR3 coding DNA: TGTGCCAGTAGTATAGTAACGGGGCCTAATGAGCAGTTCTTC. Protein product: CASSIVTGPNEQFF.

The V and J genes are TRBV5-1 and TRBJ2-3; D is unresolved. CDR3 length equals 14 residues. Trimming cost V 7 bases and J 4 bases, with 16 bases left between them. Germline V gives CDR1 SGHRS, CDR2 YFSETQ. The CDR3 loop is CASSTSWSADTQYF. The CDR3, as DNA: TGCGCCAGCTCTACGAGTTGGAGCGCAGATACGCAGTATTTT.

Sample share makes this clonotype medium-sized (0.01 to 0.1%). The gene calls are TRBV12-3 or TRBV12-4 and TRBJ2-1; D gene ambiguous. CDR3 length: 11 amino acids. V lost 6 bases and J lost 3, with 3 bases in between. The CDR3 DNA is TGTGCCAGCAGACTCTACAATGAGCAGTTCTTC. This sequence encodes CASRLYNEQFF.

This clonotype was detected only a few times. V is TRBV5-1 and J is TRBJ1-1; D is ambiguous. Germline V lookup: CDR1 SGHRS, CDR2 YFSETQ. The CDR3 spans 15 residues. Trimming cost V 2 bases and J 0 bases, with 11 bases left between them. The CDR3 sequence: CASSFGSELNTEAFF. CDR3 sequence (DNA): TGCGCCAGCAGCTTTGGATCAGAGCTGAACACTGAAGCTTTCTTT.

This clonotype counts as medium-sized (0.01 to 0.1%). J is TRBJ1-1 and V is TRBV19; the D gene is possibly TRBD1 (5 bases). This CDR3 contains 13 residues. Germline loops: CDR1 LNHDA, CDR2 SQIVND (reference sequence). Trimming took off 5 bases at V and 1 base at J, with 8 bases between the two ends. CDR3: CASSLRGNTEAFF. The CDR3 DNA sequence: TGTGCCAGTAGTTTAAGGGGGAACACTGAAGCTTTCTTT.

This clonotype is medium-sized (0.01 to 0.1%) in the sample. The chain couples TRBV6-4 to TRBJ2-2; D is undetermined. Per germline, CDR1 MRHNA and CDR2 SNTAGT. The CDR3 sequence is 15 residues long. V lost 4 bases and J lost 2, with 11 bases in between. This CDR3 is CASSVQASNTGELFF. CDR3 nucleotide sequence: TGTGCCAGCAGTGTCCAGGCTTCCAACACCGGGGAGCTGTTTTTT.

By share, this clonotype ranks as medium-sized. The chain is built from TRBV6-1 and TRBJ2-7; 12 nucleotides align to TRBD1. The V gene's germline CDR1 is MNHNS and CDR2 SASEGT. The CDR3 spans 18 residues. Trimming at V came to 6 bases and at J to 1 base, leaving 13 bases not matched to a gene. CDR3 loop: CASRRPGTGGSTSYEQYF. The CDR3 DNA is TGTGCCAGCAGGAGACCCGGGACAGGGGGCTCTACGTCCTACGAGCAGTACTTC.

The chain carries TRBV20-1 and TRBJ2-7; D is perhaps TRBD1 or TRBD2 (5 bases each). This CDR3 contains 16 residues. CDR1 is DFQATT and CDR2 is SNEGSKA in the germline V gene (reference sequence). Trimming cost V 0 bases and J 0 bases, with 15 bases left between them. The CDR3 region has the DNA TGCAGTGCTAGAGATTTTCTGGGACGGCGCTCCTACGAGCAGTACTTC. This gives the protein CSARDFLGRRSYEQYF.

By share, this clonotype counts as medium-sized. The chain links TRBV12-3 or TRBV12-4 to TRBJ1-6, with D uncertain. The CDR3 contains 12 residues. The V and J ends lost 8 bases and 7 bases respectively, with 9 bases between them. The CDR3 bases are TGTGCCAGCGAGACCGGGAATTCACCCCTCCACTTT. Its translation is CASETGNSPLHF.

The rearrangement links TRBV7-9 to TRBJ2-7; D unclear. This CDR3 comprises 13 residues. Trimming removed 3 bases from V and 7 bases from J, with 13 bases in between. The germline V gene has CDR1 SEHNR and CDR2 FQNEAQ (reference sequence). The CDR3 region is CASSFPLLGEQYF. CDR3 nucleotide sequence: TGTGCCAGCAGCTTCCCCCTGCTTGGTGAGCAGTACTTC.

The gene calls are TRBV7-2 and TRBJ1-2; a possible D gene is TRBD1 (6 bases). The CDR3 sequence is 15 residues long. In germline, CDR1 is SGHTA, CDR2 FQGNSA. Trimming left V 2 bases short and J 8 bases short, with 18 bases between. The DNA of the CDR3 is TGTGCCAGCAGCTTAACGGGGGGCGCAACGTCCGGCTACACCTTC. Translation: CASSLTGGATSGYTF.

In its sample, this clonotype ranks as medium-sized. V is TRBV27 and J is TRBJ2-1; D is possibly TRBD2 (6 bases). V was trimmed by 0 bases and J by 8 bases, leaving 11 bases between them. Germline values: CDR1 MNHEY, CDR2 SMNVEV (reference sequence). The CDR3 is 14 amino acids. Here the CDR3 DNA reads TGTGCCAGCAGTTTATCTAACCGGAGGGATGAGCAGTTCTTC. Its protein is CASSLSNRRDEQFF.

There are a few counts of this clonotype. The gene calls are TRBV7-2 and TRBJ1-5, with D maybe TRBD1 (6 bases). Trimming shortened V by 5 bases and J by 4 bases, and 12 bases separated the two germline ends. The CDR3 runs to 14 residues. The germline CDR1 and CDR2 sequences are SGHTA and FQGNSA. CDR3 loop: CASSPTGRNQPQHF. The CDR3 nucleotides are TGTGCCAGCAGCCCTACAGGGCGGAATCAGCCCCAGCATTTT.